This TCR beta chain was documented in a study of vaccination effects on CD4 cells after COVID-19. On this clone: Its antigen is undetermined.

Under the ViraFEST assay, PBMC were stimulated with viral peptide pools so that antigen-specific CD4+ T cells expanded. Sequencing was performed afterwards. Upon completion of more than 9 days in culture, CD4+ T cells were isolated. Vaccinated participants had no history of SARS-CoV-2 infection and tested negative for nucleocapsid antibodies. The germline CDR1 and CDR2 sequences are MNHEY and SVGAGI. The CDR3 covers 14 residues. V lost 6 bases and J 3 bases, leaving 14 bases between the germline ends. Measured with immunoSEQ multiplex PCR; TCRdb has only the in-frame clones, and not every one. The sample includes 20,000 to 25,000 clones, around 72% of them seen just once. Overall study results and limits: Clones that were induced by infection or by vaccine showed marked contraction late after vaccination.

Sample: CD4+ T cells from PBMCs cultured with HCoV-NL63 spike peptides, taken before COVID-19 vaccination. This TCR derives from a human donor who received a COVID-19 vaccine. This chain links TRBV6-5 with TRBJ1-1; tentatively, D is TRBD1 (6 bases). In DNA form, the CDR3 reads TGTGCCAGCAGACTTTCAGGGGAATACACTGAAGCTTTCTTT. Protein sequence: CASRLSGEYTEAFF.